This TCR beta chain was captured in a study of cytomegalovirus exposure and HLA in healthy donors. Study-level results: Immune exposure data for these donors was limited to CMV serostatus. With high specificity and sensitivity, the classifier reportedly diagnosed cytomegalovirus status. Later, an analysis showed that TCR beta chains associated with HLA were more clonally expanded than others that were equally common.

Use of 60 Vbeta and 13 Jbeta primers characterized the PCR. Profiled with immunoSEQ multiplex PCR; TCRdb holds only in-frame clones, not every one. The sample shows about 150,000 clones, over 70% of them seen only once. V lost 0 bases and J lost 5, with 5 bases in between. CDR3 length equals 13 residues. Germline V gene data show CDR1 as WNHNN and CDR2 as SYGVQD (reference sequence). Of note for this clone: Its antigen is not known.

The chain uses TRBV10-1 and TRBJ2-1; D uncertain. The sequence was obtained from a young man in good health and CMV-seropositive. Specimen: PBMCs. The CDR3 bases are TGCGCCAGCAGTGAGTCTCCCAACAATGAGCAGTTCTTC. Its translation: CASSESPNNEQFF.